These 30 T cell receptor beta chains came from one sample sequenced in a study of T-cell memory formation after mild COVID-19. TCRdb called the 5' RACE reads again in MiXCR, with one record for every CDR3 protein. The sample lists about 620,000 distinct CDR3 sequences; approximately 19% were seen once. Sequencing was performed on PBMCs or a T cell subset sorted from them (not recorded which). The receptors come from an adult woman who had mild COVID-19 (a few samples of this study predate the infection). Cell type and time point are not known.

The CDR3 nucleotides are TGTGCCAGCAGCCCGGACTACTCCGGCGATGAGCAGTTCTTC. Translated: CASSPDYSGDEQFF. This chain connects TRBV7-9 to TRBJ2-1, with a possible D match to TRBD2 (6 bases). The CDR3 covers 14 residues. The germline V gene encodes CDR1 SEHNR and CDR2 FQNEAQ (reference sequence). Deletions cut 5 bases from V and 8 bases from J, with 16 bases between.

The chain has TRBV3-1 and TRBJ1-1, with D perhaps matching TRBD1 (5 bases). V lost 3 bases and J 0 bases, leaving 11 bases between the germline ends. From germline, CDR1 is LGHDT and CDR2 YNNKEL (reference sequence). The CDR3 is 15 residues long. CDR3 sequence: CASSHQTALNTEAFF. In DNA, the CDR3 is TGTGCCAGCAGCCACCAGACAGCTTTGAACACTGAAGCTTTCTTT.

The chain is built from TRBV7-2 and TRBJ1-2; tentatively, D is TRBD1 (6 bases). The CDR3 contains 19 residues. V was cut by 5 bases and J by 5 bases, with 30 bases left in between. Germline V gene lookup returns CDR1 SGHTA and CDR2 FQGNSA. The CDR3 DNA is TGTGCCAGCAGCACCCCGTGGGGGGCACAGGCGGGCCTAGCGTATGGCTACACCTTC. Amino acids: CASSTPWGAQAGLAYGYTF.

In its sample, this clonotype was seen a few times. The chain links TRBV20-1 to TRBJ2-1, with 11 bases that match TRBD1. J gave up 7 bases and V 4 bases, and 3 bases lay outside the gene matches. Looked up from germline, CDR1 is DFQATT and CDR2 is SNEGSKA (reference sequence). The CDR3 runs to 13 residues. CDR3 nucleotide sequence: TGCAGTGCTACCGGGACAGGGGGAAATGAGCAGTTCTTC. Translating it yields CSATGTGGNEQFF.

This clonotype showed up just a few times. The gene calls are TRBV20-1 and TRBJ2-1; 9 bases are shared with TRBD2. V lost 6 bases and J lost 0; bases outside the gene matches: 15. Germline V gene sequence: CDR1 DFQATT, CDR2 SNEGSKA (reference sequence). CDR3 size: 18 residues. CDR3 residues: CSARRISGGPSSYNEQFF. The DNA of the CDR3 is TGCAGTGCCAGACGGATTAGCGGGGGCCCCAGCTCCTACAATGAGCAGTTCTTC.

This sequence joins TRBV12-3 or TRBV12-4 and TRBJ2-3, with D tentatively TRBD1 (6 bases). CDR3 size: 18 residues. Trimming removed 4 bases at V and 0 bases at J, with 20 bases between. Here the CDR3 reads CASSSLNVRDKSTDTQYF. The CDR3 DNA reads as TGTGCCAGCAGTTCACTAAACGTCCGGGACAAGAGCACAGATACGCAGTATTTT.

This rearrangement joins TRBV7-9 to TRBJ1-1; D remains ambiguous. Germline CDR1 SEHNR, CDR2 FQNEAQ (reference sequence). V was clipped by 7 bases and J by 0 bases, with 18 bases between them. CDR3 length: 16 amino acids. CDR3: CASILPRVGVNTEAFF. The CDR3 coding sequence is TGTGCCAGCATCCTACCCCGAGTGGGCGTGAACACTGAAGCTTTCTTT.

DNA for the CDR3: TGTGCCAGCAGCCCCACCGGGACAGGGCGCCCCAATGAGCAGTTCTTC. Amino acids: CASSPTGTGRPNEQFF. The gene calls are TRBV7-8 and TRBJ2-1; the match to TRBD1 covers 9 bases. CDR1 and CDR2 from the germline V gene are SGHVS and FQNEAQ. This CDR3 is 16 amino acids long. V shed 5 bases, J shed 6 bases, and the junction held 11 bases outside the gene matches.

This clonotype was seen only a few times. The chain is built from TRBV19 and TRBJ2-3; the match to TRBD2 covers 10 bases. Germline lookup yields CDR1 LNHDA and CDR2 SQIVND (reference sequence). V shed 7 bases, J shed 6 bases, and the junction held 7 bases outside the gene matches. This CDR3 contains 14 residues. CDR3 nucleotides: TGTGCCAGTAAGCAGCGGGGGGGCCCCGATACGCAGTATTTT. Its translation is CASKQRGGPDTQYF.

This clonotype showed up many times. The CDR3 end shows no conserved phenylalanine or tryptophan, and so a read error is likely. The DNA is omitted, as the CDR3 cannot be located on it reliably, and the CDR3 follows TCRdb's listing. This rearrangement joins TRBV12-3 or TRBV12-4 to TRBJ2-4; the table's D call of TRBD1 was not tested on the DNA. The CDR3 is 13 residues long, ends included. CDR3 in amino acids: CASRHSTGGELMI.

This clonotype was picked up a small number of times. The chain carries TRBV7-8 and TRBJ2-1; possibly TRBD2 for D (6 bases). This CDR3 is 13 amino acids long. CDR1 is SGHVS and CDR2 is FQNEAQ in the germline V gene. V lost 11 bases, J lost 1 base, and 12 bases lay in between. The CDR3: CAGSGRSYNEQFF. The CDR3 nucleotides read TGTGCCGGCTCGGGGAGGTCCTACAATGAGCAGTTCTTC.

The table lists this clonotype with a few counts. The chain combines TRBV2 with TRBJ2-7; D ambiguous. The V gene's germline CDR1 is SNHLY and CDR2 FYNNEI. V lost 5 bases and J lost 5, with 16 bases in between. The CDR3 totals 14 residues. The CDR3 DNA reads TGTGCCAGCAGTCGGGCTCTCCCCGGCGACGAGCAGTACTTC. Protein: CASSRALPGDEQYF. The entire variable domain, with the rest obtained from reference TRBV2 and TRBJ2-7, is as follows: EPEVTQTPSHQVTQMGQEVILRCVPISNHLYFYWYRQILGQKVEFLVSFYNNEISEKSEIFDDQFSVERPDGSNFTLKIRSTKLEDSAMYFCASSRALPGDEQYFGPGTRLTVT.

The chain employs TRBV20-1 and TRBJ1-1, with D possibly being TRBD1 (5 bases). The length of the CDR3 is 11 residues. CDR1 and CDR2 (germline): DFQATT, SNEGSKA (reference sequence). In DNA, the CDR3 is TGCGGCGGGGGTGGGGTCACTGAAGCTTTCTTT. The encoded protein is CGGGGVTEAFF.

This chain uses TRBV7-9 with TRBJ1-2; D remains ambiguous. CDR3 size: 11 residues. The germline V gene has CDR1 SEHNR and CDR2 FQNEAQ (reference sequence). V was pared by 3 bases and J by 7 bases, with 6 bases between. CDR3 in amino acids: CASSFEGGYTF. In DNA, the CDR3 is TGTGCCAGCAGCTTCGAGGGTGGCTACACCTTC.

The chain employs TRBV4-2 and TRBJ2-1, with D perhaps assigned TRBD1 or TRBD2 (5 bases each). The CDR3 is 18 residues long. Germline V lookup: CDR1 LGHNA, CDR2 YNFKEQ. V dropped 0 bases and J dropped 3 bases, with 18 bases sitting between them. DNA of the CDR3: TGTGCCAGCAGCCAAGATATGACGGCAGGGAGATTCTACAATGAGCAGTTCTTC. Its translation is CASSQDMTAGRFYNEQFF.

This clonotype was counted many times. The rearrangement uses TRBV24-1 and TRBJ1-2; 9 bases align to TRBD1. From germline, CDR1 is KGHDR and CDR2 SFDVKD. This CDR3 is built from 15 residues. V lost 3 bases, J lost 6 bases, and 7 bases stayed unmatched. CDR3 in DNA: TGTGCCACCAGTGATCATTCGACAGGGGGAAATGGCTACACCTTC. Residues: CATSDHSTGGNGYTF.

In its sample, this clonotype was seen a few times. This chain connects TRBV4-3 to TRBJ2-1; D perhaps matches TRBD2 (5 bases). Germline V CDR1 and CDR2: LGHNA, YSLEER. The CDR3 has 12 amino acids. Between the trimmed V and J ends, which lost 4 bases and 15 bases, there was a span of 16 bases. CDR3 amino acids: CASSPSPGVPFF. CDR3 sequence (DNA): TGCGCCAGCAGCCCCTCCCCCGGGGTCCCGTTCTTC.

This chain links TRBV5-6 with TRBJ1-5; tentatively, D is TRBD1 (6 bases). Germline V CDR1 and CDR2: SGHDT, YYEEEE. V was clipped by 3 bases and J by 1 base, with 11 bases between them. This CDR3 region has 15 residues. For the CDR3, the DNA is TGTGCCAGCAGCTCATCAGGGGAAAGCAATCAGCCCCAGCATTTT. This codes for CASSSSGESNQPQHF.

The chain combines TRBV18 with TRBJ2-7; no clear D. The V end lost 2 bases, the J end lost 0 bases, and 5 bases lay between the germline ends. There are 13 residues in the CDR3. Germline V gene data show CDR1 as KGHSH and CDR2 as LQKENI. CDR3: CASSPIDSYEQYF. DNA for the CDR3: TGTGCCAGCTCACCAATCGACTCCTACGAGCAGTACTTC.

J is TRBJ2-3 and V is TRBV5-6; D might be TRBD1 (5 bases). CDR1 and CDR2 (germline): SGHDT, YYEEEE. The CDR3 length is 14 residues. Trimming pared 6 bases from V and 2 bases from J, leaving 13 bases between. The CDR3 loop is CASNPGHYTDTQYF. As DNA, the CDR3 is TGTGCCAGCAACCCTGGACACTACACAGATACGCAGTATTTT.

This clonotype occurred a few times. Here the CDR3 reads CASREGGTAPRHYGYTF. The CDR3 DNA sequence: TGTGCCAGCAGGGAAGGGGGGACAGCCCCCAGGCACTATGGCTACACCTTC. The genes are TRBV12-3 or TRBV12-4 and TRBJ1-2; 7 bases match TRBD1. V gave up 6 bases and J gave up 3 bases; unmatched junction bases: 16. This CDR3 contains 17 residues.

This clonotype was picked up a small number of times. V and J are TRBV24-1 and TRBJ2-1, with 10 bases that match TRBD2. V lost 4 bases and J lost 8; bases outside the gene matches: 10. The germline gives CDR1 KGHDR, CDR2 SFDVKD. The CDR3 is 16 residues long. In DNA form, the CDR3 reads TGTGCCACCAGTGACACCGCAGCGGGGGGGCCAGATGAGCAGTTCTTC. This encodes CATSDTAAGGPDEQFF.

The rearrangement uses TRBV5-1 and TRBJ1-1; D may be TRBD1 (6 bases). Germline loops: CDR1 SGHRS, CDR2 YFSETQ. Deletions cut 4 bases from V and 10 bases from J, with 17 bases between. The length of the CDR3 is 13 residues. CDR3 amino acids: CASSPSGGGRAFF. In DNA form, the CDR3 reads TGCGCCAGCAGCCCATCCGGGGGGGGCCGAGCTTTCTTT.

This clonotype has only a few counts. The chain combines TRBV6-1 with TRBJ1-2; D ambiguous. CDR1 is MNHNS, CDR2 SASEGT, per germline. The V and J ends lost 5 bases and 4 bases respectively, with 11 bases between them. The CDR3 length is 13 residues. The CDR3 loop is CASSQRVVYGYTF. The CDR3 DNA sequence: TGTGCCAGCAGTCAGAGGGTGGTCTATGGCTACACCTTC.

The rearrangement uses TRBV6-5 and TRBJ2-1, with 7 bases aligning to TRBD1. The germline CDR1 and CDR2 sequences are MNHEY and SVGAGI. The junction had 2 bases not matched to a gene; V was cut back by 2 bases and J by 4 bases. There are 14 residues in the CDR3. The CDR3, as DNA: TGTGCCAGCAGTTACAGGACAGGTTACAATGAGCAGTTCTTC. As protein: CASSYRTGYNEQFF.

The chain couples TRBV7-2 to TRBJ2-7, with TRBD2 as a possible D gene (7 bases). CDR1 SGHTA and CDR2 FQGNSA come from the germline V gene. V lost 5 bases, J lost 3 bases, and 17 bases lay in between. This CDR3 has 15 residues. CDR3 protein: CASSPRGGSIYEQYF. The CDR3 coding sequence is TGTGCCAGCAGCCCCAGGGGCGGGAGTATCTACGAGCAGTACTTC.

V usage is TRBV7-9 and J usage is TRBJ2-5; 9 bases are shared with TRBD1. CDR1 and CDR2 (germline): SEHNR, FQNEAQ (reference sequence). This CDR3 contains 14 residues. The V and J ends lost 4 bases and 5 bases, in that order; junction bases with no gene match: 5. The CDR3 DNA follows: TGTGCCAGCAGCTGGCGGGACAGGGCTGAGACCCAGTACTTC. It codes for CASSWRDRAETQYF.

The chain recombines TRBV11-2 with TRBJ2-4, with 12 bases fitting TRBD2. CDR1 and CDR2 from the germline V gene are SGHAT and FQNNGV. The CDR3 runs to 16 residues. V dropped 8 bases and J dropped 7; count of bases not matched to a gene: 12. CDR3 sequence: CASGRLAGVSGNIQYF. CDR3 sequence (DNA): TGTGCCAGCGGACGACTAGCGGGAGTTTCGGGGAACATTCAGTACTTC.

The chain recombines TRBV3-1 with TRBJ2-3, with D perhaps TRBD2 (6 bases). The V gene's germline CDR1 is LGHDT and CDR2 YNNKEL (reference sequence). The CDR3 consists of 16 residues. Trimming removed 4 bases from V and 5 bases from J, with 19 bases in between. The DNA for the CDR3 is TGTGCCAGCAGCCCTACTACGGGGGATTGGGGAGATACGCAGTATTTT. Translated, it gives CASSPTTGDWGDTQYF.

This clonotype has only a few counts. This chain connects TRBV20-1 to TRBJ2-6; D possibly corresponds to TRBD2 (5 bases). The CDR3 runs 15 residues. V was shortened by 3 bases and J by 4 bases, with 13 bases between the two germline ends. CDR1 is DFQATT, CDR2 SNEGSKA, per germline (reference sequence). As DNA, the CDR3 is TGCAGTGCTAGCCCGGGAATGAGCGGGGCCAACGTCCTGACTTTC. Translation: CSASPGMSGANVLTF.